The 2 T cell receptor beta chains listed next were all sequenced from one sample in a study of cytomegalovirus exposure and HLA in healthy donors. Amplification used 60 Vbeta primers and 13 Jbeta primers. Generated by immunoSEQ multiplex PCR, the TCRdb table keeps only in-frame clones and is missing some. The table shows more than 150,000 clones, with over 70% occurring only once. What was sequenced was PBMCs. The origin of the receptors is a young man in good health and CMV-seronegative.

The rearrangement uses TRBV30 and TRBJ1-2; 8 bases fit TRBD1. The CDR3 is made up of 14 amino acids. V lost 1 base to trimming and J lost 8 bases; unmatched junction nucleotides: 9. The germline V gene encodes CDR1 GTSNPN and CDR2 SVGIG (reference sequence). CDR3 DNA: TGTGCCTGGAGTGCGAACAGGGGGGTGGAGGGCTACACCTTC. This translates into CAWSANRGVEGYTF.

This chain connects TRBV7-3 to TRBJ2-1; TRBD2 agrees at 7 bases. V lost 3 bases and J lost 6; bases outside the gene matches: 2. The CDR3 extends over 13 amino acids. Germline V gene sequence: CDR1 SGHTA, CDR2 FQGTGA. The CDR3 sequence is CASSFGGGNEQFF. As DNA, the CDR3 is TGTGCCAGCAGCTTCGGCGGGGGCAATGAGCAGTTCTTC. The variable domain in full, completed from reference TRBV7-3 and TRBJ2-1, reads GAGVSQTPSNKVTEKGKYVELRCDPISGHTALYWYRQSLGQGPEFLIYFQGTGAADDSGLPNDRFFAVRPEGSVSTLKIQRTERGDSAVYLCASSFGGGNEQFFGPGTRLTVL.